This passage covers 26 T cell receptor beta chains from one sample sequenced in a study of blood T cell repertoires in COVID-19. The assay was immunoSEQ multiplex PCR, and TCRdb's table has in-frame clones only and misses some. The sample comprises approximately 120,000 clones, around 78% of which are singletons, and 10% to 13% rests with the top ten. The sequenced material came from peripheral blood. The receptors were sampled from a human donor in a cohort sampled during active COVID-19.

This sequence joins TRBV6-5 and TRBJ2-7, with TRBD2 matching 8 bases. The CDR3 length is 15 residues. Trimming at V came to 4 bases and at J to 2 bases, leaving 7 bases not matched to a gene. Germline V gene sequence: CDR1 MNHEY, CDR2 SVGAGI. The CDR3 nucleotides read TGTGCCAGCAGTTTAACTAGCGGCGAAACCTACGAGCAGTACTTC. It translates to CASSLTSGETYEQYF.

V and J are TRBV6-5 and TRBJ1-6; 7 bases are a match to TRBD1. The V gene end was trimmed by 5 bases and the J gene end by 10 bases; junction bases not matched to a gene: 8. The CDR3 has 14 amino acids. CDR1 MNHEY and CDR2 SVGAGI come from the germline V gene. The CDR3 sequence: CASSNADRESPLHF. CDR3 nucleotides: TGTGCCAGCAGTAACGCTGACAGGGAGTCACCCCTCCACTTT.

This chain links TRBV6-6 with TRBJ1-2; 9 bases are shared with TRBD1. Germline assignment: CDR1 MNHNY and CDR2 SVGAGI (reference sequence). After removal of 2 bases from V and 5 bases from J, the junction contained 6 bases not matched to a gene. The CDR3 runs 15 residues. CDR3: CASSYPGQGWYGYTF. CDR3 DNA: TGTGCCAGCAGTTACCCGGGACAGGGTTGGTATGGCTACACCTTC.

The gene calls are TRBV18 and TRBJ2-5; TRBD2 aligns across 8 bases. Germline values: CDR1 KGHSH, CDR2 LQKENI. The trim removed 5 bases at V and 5 bases at J, leaving 7 bases unmatched. This CDR3 region has 14 residues. The CDR3 reads CASSEGLARETQYF. CDR3 in DNA: TGTGCCAGCTCAGAAGGACTAGCCAGGGAGACCCAGTACTTC.

For this clone: This specimen includes other DNA sequences encoding the same CDR3. J is TRBJ1-4 and V is TRBV3-1 (or the pseudogene TRBV3-2), with TRBD1 identical over 7 bases. Germline CDR1 LGHDT, CDR2 YNNKEL (reference sequence). J was trimmed by 8 bases and V by 4 bases; bases with no gene match: 4. The length of the CDR3 is 13 residues. The CDR3 nucleotides read TGTGCCAGCAGCCCGGGACAGAGGGAAAAACTGTTTTTT. Protein product: CASSPGQREKLFF.

The chain couples TRBV11-3 to TRBJ2-1, with a possible D match to TRBD1 (5 bases). V gave up 5 bases and J gave up 6 bases, with 17 bases separating them. The germline V gene has CDR1 SGHNT and CDR2 YENEEA. The CDR3 has 15 amino acids. The CDR3 here is CASSRRRGWSNEQFF. Here the CDR3 DNA reads TGTGCCAGCAGCCGTAGAAGGGGTTGGTCCAATGAGCAGTTCTTC.

This clone was detected a few times. CDR3 residues: CASSSRDRFSGNTIYF. In nucleotides, the CDR3 is TGTGCCAGCAGCTCCCGGGACAGGTTCTCTGGAAACACCATATATTTT. This chain connects TRBV7-8 to TRBJ1-3, with TRBD1 matching 8 bases. The CDR3 loop spans 16 amino acids. CDR1 is SGHVS and CDR2 is FQNEAQ in the germline V gene. The V segment lost 4 bases and the J segment 0 bases; nucleotides outside the gene matches: 5. The full variable domain, with the rest looked up from reference TRBV7-8 and TRBJ1-3, is GAGVSQSPRYKVAKRGQDVALRCDPISGHVSLFWYQQALGQGPEFLTYFQNEAQLDKSGLPSDRFFAERPEGSVSTLKIQRTQQEDSAVYLCASSSRDRFSGNTIYFGEGSWLTVV.

J is TRBJ1-1 and V is TRBV2, with unresolved D. V lost 3 bases, J lost 1 base, and 12 bases lay in between. Looked up from germline, CDR1 is SNHLY and CDR2 is FYNNEI. There are 15 residues in the CDR3. The CDR3 region has the DNA TGTGCCAGCAGTGACCCGGGAAGTGCGAACACTGAAGCTTTCTTT. It codes for CASSDPGSANTEAFF.

The CDR3 sequence is CATLPLQGRSSQPQHF. Here the CDR3 DNA reads TGTGCCACCCTACCCCTACAGGGACGATCAAGTCAGCCCCAGCATTTT. The gene calls are TRBV24-1 and TRBJ1-5; perhaps TRBD1 as D (6 bases). There are 16 residues in the CDR3. Germline CDR1 KGHDR, CDR2 SFDVKD. V lost 9 bases and J lost 6, with 23 bases in between.

The chain uses TRBV11-3 and TRBJ1-3; weak D call: TRBD1 (6 bases). V dropped 3 bases and J dropped 4 bases, with 13 bases sitting between them. This CDR3 spans 15 amino acids. Germline CDR1 and CDR2: SGHNT and YENEEA. DNA of the CDR3: TGTGCCAGCAGCTTGGCGGGGGCGAGAGGAAACACCATATATTTT. Translated, it gives CASSLAGARGNTIYF. The full variable domain, its missing parts supplied by reference TRBV11-3 and TRBJ1-3, is EAGVVQSPRYKIIEKKQPVAFWCNPISGHNTLYWYLQNLGQGPELLIRYENEEAVDDSQLPKDRFSAERLKGVDSTLKIQPAELGDSAVYLCASSLAGARGNTIYFGEGSWLTVV.

This chain joins TRBV10-2 and TRBJ1-1, with D tentatively TRBD1 (5 bases). CDR3 length: 14 residues. The ends were cut back, 8 bases at V and 6 bases at J, with 19 bases in the middle. Per the germline V gene, CDR1 is WSHSY and CDR2 is SAAADI. CDR3 DNA sequence: TGCGCCAGCGGACCACTGGGGGGTATACCTGAAGCTTTCTTT. It codes for CASGPLGGIPEAFF.

The chain recombines TRBV6-2 or TRBV6-3 with TRBJ2-3; D is undetermined. Trimming removed 0 bases from V and 0 bases from J, with 10 bases in between. The CDR3 is 16 amino acids. Germline assignment: CDR1 MNHEY and CDR2 SVGEGT. CDR3 protein: CASSYSMSRSTDTQYF. The DNA of the CDR3 is TGTGCCAGCAGTTACTCGATGTCCCGGAGCACAGATACGCAGTATTTT.

The rearrangement uses TRBV5-1 and TRBJ1-1; TRBD1 might be the D (5 bases). V was trimmed by 0 bases and J by 5 bases, leaving 14 bases between them. The germline CDR1 and CDR2 sequences are SGHRS and YFSETQ. The CDR3 is 15 amino acids. CDR3 loop: CASSLGDSYATEAFF. Here the CDR3 DNA reads TGCGCCAGCAGCTTGGGGGACTCCTACGCAACTGAAGCTTTCTTT. The variable domain in full, with the rest retrieved from reference TRBV5-1 and TRBJ1-1, is KAGVTQTPRYLIKTRGQQVTLSCSPISGHRSVSWYQQTPGQGLQFLFEYFSETQRNKGNFPGRFSGRQFSNSRSEMNVSTLELGDSALYLCASSLGDSYATEAFFGQGTRLTVV.

V is TRBV6-1 and J is TRBJ2-1; 8 bases are a match to TRBD2. The CDR3 totals 16 residues. V was clipped by 1 base and J by 8 bases; unmatched bases: 10. Germline CDR1 is MNHNS and CDR2 is SASEGT. The CDR3 coding sequence is TGTGCCAGCAGTGAAGGGATGGCGGGGGGCGTGTATGAGCAGTTCTTC. Its translation: CASSEGMAGGVYEQFF.

This clone was seen many times. The chain recombines TRBV19 with TRBJ2-1; 9 positions agree with TRBD2. The CDR3 loop spans 15 amino acids. J was trimmed by 0 bases and V by 10 bases; bases with no gene match: 7. Germline V gene lookup returns CDR1 LNHDA and CDR2 SQIVND (reference sequence). CDR3 residues: CATTARGGSYNEQFF. The DNA for the CDR3 is TGTGCCACCACGGCGCGGGGGGGCTCCTACAATGAGCAGTTCTTC. Combining the CDR3 with reference TRBV19 and TRBJ2-1 gives the whole variable domain DGGITQSPKYLFRKEGQNVTLSCEQNLNHDAMYWYRQDPGQGLRLIYYSQIVNDFQKGDIAEGYSVSREKKESFPLTVTSAQKNPTAFYLCATTARGGSYNEQFFGPGTRLTVL.

This clone was counted between two and nine times. V and J are TRBV28 and TRBJ1-3; D gene ambiguous. The CDR3 length is 10 residues. Per the germline V gene, CDR1 is MDHEN and CDR2 is SYDVKM. The germline V and J ends were trimmed by 8 bases and 4 bases, with 3 bases remaining between them. This chain's CDR3 is CASSGNTIYF. CDR3 nucleotide sequence: TGTGCCAGCTCAGGAAACACCATATATTTT. Full variable domain (outside the CDR3, taken from reference TRBV28 and TRBJ1-3): DVKVTQSSRYLVKRTGEKVFLECVQDMDHENMFWYRQDPGLGLRLIYFSYDVKMKEKGDIPEGYSVSREKKERFSLILESASTNQTSMYLCASSGNTIYFGEGSWLTVV.

The rearrangement joins TRBV14 to TRBJ1-2; D uncertain. Germline assignment: CDR1 SGHDN and CDR2 FVKESK. This CDR3 contains 13 residues. Trimming shortened V by 0 bases and J by 4 bases, and 6 bases separated the two germline ends. CDR3 residues: CASSQEQSYGYTF. CDR3 sequence (DNA): TGTGCCAGCAGCCAAGAACAGAGCTATGGCTACACCTTC.

As for this clone: Since a much larger clone is just one base distant, this may be a read error. The chain employs TRBV3-1 (or the pseudogene TRBV3-2) and TRBJ2-2; D possibly corresponds to TRBD2 (7 bases). Germline assignment: CDR1 LGHDT and CDR2 YNNKEL (reference sequence). The CDR3 extends over 16 amino acids. CDR3 coding DNA: TGTCCCCGCCGCCACGGGGGCGGGGGAAGTCCCGGGGAGCTGTTTTTT. Translation gives CPRRHGGGGSPGELFF.

The V gene is TRBV10-3, the J gene TRBJ1-1, with 8 bases aligning to TRBD1. The length of the CDR3 is 15 residues. CDR1 is ENHRY and CDR2 is SYGVKD in the germline V gene. Trimming cost V 2 bases and J 2 bases; bases outside gene matches: 4. CDR3 amino acids: CAISEPGQANTEAFF. The CDR3 nucleotides read TGTGCCATCAGTGAGCCGGGACAGGCTAACACTGAAGCTTTCTTT.

V gene TRBV18 combines with J gene TRBJ2-1; 14 positions agree with TRBD2. Trimming at V came to 6 bases and at J to 6 bases, leaving 4 bases not matched to a gene. The CDR3 is 15 residues long. Germline CDR1 and CDR2: KGHSH and LQKENI. In DNA, the CDR3 is TGTGCCAGCTCCCCGACTAGCGGGGGGGGCAATGAGCAGTTCTTC. Protein sequence: CASSPTSGGGNEQFF.

This sequence joins TRBV18 and TRBJ2-5; D unclear. CDR1 and CDR2 from the germline V gene are KGHSH and LQKENI. There are 13 residues in the CDR3. V lost 3 bases and J lost 0, with 5 bases in between. The CDR3 DNA sequence: TGTGCCAGCTCACCGGAGTACCAAGAGACCCAGTACTTC. It encodes CASSPEYQETQYF.

The table lists this clone with a few counts. The rearrangement links TRBV5-1 to TRBJ2-1, with D perhaps matching TRBD1 (5 bases). Between the trimmed V and J ends, which lost 0 bases and 2 bases, there was a span of 12 bases. CDR1 is SGHRS, CDR2 YFSETQ, per germline. The CDR3 length is 16 residues. The CDR3 coding sequence is TGCGCCAGCAGCTTGGCCCTCAGGGTCGCCTACAATGAGCAGTTCTTC. This translates into CASSLALRVAYNEQFF.

J is TRBJ1-1 and V is TRBV7-6, with 8 bases lining up with TRBD1. In germline, CDR1 is SGHVS, CDR2 FNYEAQ. The ends lost 1 base at V and 0 bases at J; junction bases unmatched: 7. This CDR3 comprises 17 residues. CDR3 region: CASSLGDRPPMNTEAFF. CDR3 coding DNA: TGTGCCAGCAGCTTAGGGGACAGGCCCCCCATGAACACTGAAGCTTTCTTT.

The gene calls are TRBV10-3 and TRBJ2-7; D is ambiguous. CDR1 and CDR2 (germline): ENHRY, SYGVKD. Trimming took off 5 bases at V and 2 bases at J, with 13 bases between the two ends. The CDR3 is 14 amino acids. CDR3 sequence (DNA): TGTGCCATCAGTCGGGTGACGGAGACCTACGAGCAGTACTTC. Translating it yields CAISRVTETYEQYF.

This clone was counted between two and nine times. The chain carries TRBV5-6 and TRBJ2-2; no clear D gene. This CDR3 is 12 amino acids long. V was shortened by 2 bases and J by 5 bases, with 4 bases between the two germline ends. The germline gives CDR1 SGHDT, CDR2 YYEEEE. CDR3 loop: CASSFKTGELFF. As DNA, the CDR3 is TGTGCCAGCAGCTTCAAAACCGGGGAGCTGTTTTTT.

V is TRBV5-6 and J is TRBJ1-1; 7 bases map to TRBD1. The CDR3 has 16 amino acids. The V and J ends lost 0 bases and 0 bases, in that order; junction bases with no gene match: 5. Germline CDR1 SGHDT, CDR2 YYEEEE. CDR3 region: CASSLEQGQLNTEAFF. The DNA for the CDR3 is TGTGCCAGCAGCTTGGAACAGGGACAGTTGAACACTGAAGCTTTCTTT.